The T cell receptor (beta chain) described here comes from a study of T-cell reconstitution after alpha-beta-depleted transplantation in children. General study points: Diversity of TCRbeta at day 60 was high in some patients, arising from surviving recipient T cells and thymic progenitors. Reportedly, only several hundred clones from non-depleted graft cells drove alpha-beta T-cell counts at about two months. Once a year had passed after transplant, T-cell counts and diversity came mostly from newly produced T cells.

TCRbeta library construction was performed incorporating unique molecular identifiers. In TCRdb, the PCR reads were re-called with MiXCR into one record per CDR3 protein. The top ten hold just over 5.5% of the sample, which has about 200,000 distinct CDR3 sequences, 5.5% to 7% seen once. The CDR3 covers 19 residues. Germline CDR1 and CDR2: LNHNV and YYDKDF (reference sequence). V lost 0 bases and J lost 5; bases outside the gene matches: 16. The sample holds a few counts of this clonotype. Its antigen is unknown. This specimen consisted of PBMCs, obtained before TCRalphabeta/CD19-depleted stem cell transplant. The chain employs TRBV15 and TRBJ2-1; 7 nucleotides agree with TRBD2. This clonotype was obtained from a boy aged 2-15 years with acute lymphoblastic leukemia, due to receive a stem cell transplant. CDR3 coding DNA: TGTGCCACCAGCAGAGAGGGAAGTAGAGGGAGGGGACGCAACAATGAGCAGTTCTTC. The encoded protein is CATSREGSRGRGRNNEQFF.